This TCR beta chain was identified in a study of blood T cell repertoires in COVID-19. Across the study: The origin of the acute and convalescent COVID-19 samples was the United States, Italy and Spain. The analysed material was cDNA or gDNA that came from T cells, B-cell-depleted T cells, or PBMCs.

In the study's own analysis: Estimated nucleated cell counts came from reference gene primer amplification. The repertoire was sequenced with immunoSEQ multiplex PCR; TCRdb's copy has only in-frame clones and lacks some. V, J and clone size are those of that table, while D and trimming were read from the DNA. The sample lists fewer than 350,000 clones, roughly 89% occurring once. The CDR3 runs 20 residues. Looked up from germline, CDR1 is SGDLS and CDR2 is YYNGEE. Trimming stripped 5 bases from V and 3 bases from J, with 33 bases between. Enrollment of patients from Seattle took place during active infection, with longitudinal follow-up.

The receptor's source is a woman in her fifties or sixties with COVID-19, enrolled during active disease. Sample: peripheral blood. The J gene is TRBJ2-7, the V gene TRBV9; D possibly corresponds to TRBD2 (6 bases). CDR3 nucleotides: TGTGCCAGCAGATACCCCCTTTCATCGGGGGACCGCATCGTGGGCTACGAGCAGTACTTC. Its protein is CASRYPLSSGDRIVGYEQYF.